The 23 T cell receptor beta chains reported below all come from one sample, sequenced in a study of neurological immune-mediated disorders. From the 5' RACE reads, TCRdb called clonotypes with MiXCR, one entry per CDR3 protein. The profile covers 55,000 to 70,000 distinct CDR3 sequences, with almost 4% appearing a single time and 1.3% taken by the ten largest. Sequenced input: PBMCs. The origin of the receptors is a man aged 25 to 40 with multiple sclerosis.

This clonotype was detected many times. The chain couples TRBV6-5 to TRBJ2-3, with 12 positions matching TRBD2. The CDR3 consists of 15 residues. Germline V gene data show CDR1 as MNHEY and CDR2 as SVGAGI. Trimming at V came to 8 bases and at J to 3 bases, leaving 6 bases not matched to a gene. The CDR3 DNA is TGTGCCAGCGCATCTAGCGGGGGGGCGACAGATACGCAGTATTTT. Translation gives CASASSGGATDTQYF.

In this sample, this clonotype turned up many times. The gene calls are TRBV4-1 and TRBJ2-7; 7 bases map to TRBD1. CDR3 length equals 16 residues. CDR1 is MGHRA and CDR2 is YSYEKL in the germline V gene. The V gene end was trimmed by 2 bases and the J gene end by 0 bases; junction bases not matched to a gene: 7. CDR3 coding DNA: TGCGCCAGCAGCCAATTTTTAGGACAGGCCTCCTACGAGCAGTACTTC. It translates to CASSQFLGQASYEQYF.

In its sample, this clonotype was seen many times. This sequence joins TRBV20-1 and TRBJ2-5; a weak D match, TRBD1 (5 bases). CDR3 length equals 15 residues. From germline, CDR1 is DFQATT and CDR2 SNEGSKA (reference sequence). The ends were cut back, 0 bases at V and 2 bases at J, with 13 bases in the middle. The DNA for the CDR3 is TGCAGTGCTAGAGATTTCAGGGCCCAACAAGAGACCCAGTACTTC. Protein sequence: CSARDFRAQQETQYF.

This clonotype has ten or more counts. The rearrangement links TRBV20-1 to TRBJ2-3; D might be TRBD1 or TRBD2, each matching 5 bases. This CDR3 contains 13 residues. The germline gives CDR1 DFQATT, CDR2 SNEGSKA (reference sequence). Trimming took 3 bases from V and 0 from J, leaving 7 bases between them. CDR3: CSARGRSTDTQYF. The CDR3, as DNA: TGCAGTGCTAGGGGACGGAGCACAGATACGCAGTATTTT.

This clonotype was seen many times. The rearrangement uses TRBV20-1 and TRBJ2-3; D remains ambiguous. Trimming shortened V by 0 bases and J by 3 bases, and 10 bases separated the two germline ends. Looked up from germline, CDR1 is DFQATT and CDR2 is SNEGSKA (reference sequence). This CDR3 region has 14 residues. In DNA form, the CDR3 reads TGCAGTGCTAGAGATCCTACAGAAACAGATACGCAGTATTTT. This translates into CSARDPTETDTQYF.

This clonotype was recorded at least ten times. V usage is TRBV3-1 and J usage is TRBJ2-1; D is unclear. V was shortened by 5 bases and J by 9 bases, with 14 bases between the two germline ends. Germline V gene sequence: CDR1 LGHDT, CDR2 YNNKEL (reference sequence). There are 13 residues in the CDR3. CDR3 residues: CASSYTAGGEQFF. CDR3 nucleotides: TGTGCCAGCAGCTATACGGCCGGCGGTGAGCAGTTCTTC.

This clonotype has ten or more counts. The V and J genes are TRBV5-1 and TRBJ2-4; a weak D match, TRBD2 (6 bases). V lost 4 bases, J lost 1 base, and 12 bases lay in between. CDR1 and CDR2 from the germline V gene are SGHRS and YFSETQ. This CDR3 comprises 15 residues. CDR3 bases: TGCGCCAGCAGCAGCGGAGGGGAGGCCAAAAACATTCAGTACTTC. It encodes CASSSGGEAKNIQYF.

The gene calls are TRBV20-1 and TRBJ1-5; 8 nucleotides agree with TRBD1. The germline V gene encodes CDR1 DFQATT and CDR2 SNEGSKA (reference sequence). The CDR3 extends over 14 amino acids. V lost 6 bases and J lost 5; bases outside the gene matches: 9. CDR3: CSAIGGTGYQPQHF. The DNA of the CDR3 is TGCAGTGCCATAGGGGGGACAGGTTATCAGCCCCAGCATTTT.

This clonotype was counted at least ten times. V and J are TRBV29-1 and TRBJ1-2; weak D call: TRBD1 (6 bases). The CDR3 covers 16 residues. V lost 4 bases, J lost 2 bases, and 20 bases lay in between. Per the germline V gene, CDR1 is SQVTM and CDR2 is ANQGSEA. CDR3 region: CSVVGQDTKENYGYTF. The CDR3 DNA reads TGCAGCGTTGTGGGACAAGACACAAAGGAAAACTATGGCTACACCTTC.

This clonotype showed up many times. The V call is TRBV9, the J call TRBJ2-3; D uncertain. The CDR3 runs to 15 residues. Germline V gene lookup returns CDR1 SGDLS and CDR2 YYNGEE. V dropped 3 bases and J dropped 1 base, with 12 bases sitting between them. This CDR3 reads CASSGDGLRTDTQYF. For the CDR3, the DNA is TGTGCCAGCAGCGGCGACGGATTACGCACAGATACGCAGTATTTT.

This clonotype occurred many times. V is TRBV20-1 and J is TRBJ2-3; 13 bases fit TRBD2. With 3 bases clipped from V and 6 bases from J, the junction kept 9 bases outside the gene matches. This CDR3 spans 16 amino acids. The germline gives CDR1 DFQATT, CDR2 SNEGSKA (reference sequence). CDR3: CSARTSGGFYGDTQYF. The CDR3 DNA reads as TGCAGTGCTAGGACTAGCGGGGGGTTTTACGGTGATACGCAGTATTTT.

This clonotype has a count of ten or more. V is TRBV12-3 or TRBV12-4 and J is TRBJ1-1; possibly TRBD1 for D (6 bases). This CDR3 has 12 residues. Trimming took 8 bases from V and 1 from J, leaving 8 bases between them. CDR3 nucleotide sequence: TGTGCCAGCGTGGGGGCGAACACTGAAGCTTTCTTT. Its protein product is CASVGANTEAFF.

This clonotype has at least ten counts. The V call is TRBV5-1, the J call TRBJ2-5; 8 bases match TRBD2. V shed 0 bases, J shed 2 bases, and the junction held 6 bases outside the gene matches. Germline V gives CDR1 SGHRS, CDR2 YFSETQ. This CDR3 comprises 16 residues. The CDR3 is CASSLGLAMAQETQYF. CDR3 DNA: TGCGCCAGCAGCTTGGGACTAGCGATGGCTCAAGAGACCCAGTACTTC.

To note about this clonotype: The CDR3 does not end in the conserved phenylalanine or tryptophan, so this is likely a read error. The chain couples TRBV20-1 to TRBJ2-5; 8 bases align to TRBD2. The CDR3 is 12 residues long. CDR1 is DFQATT and CDR2 is SNEGSKA in the germline V gene (reference sequence). The V gene end was trimmed by 5 bases and the J gene end by 4 bases; junction bases not matched to a gene: 3. The CDR3 loop is CSAAGGGETQYN. DNA of the CDR3: TGCAGTGCTGCCGGGGGGGGAGAGACCCAGTACAAC.

Many counts were recorded for this clonotype. The chain combines TRBV5-1 with TRBJ2-7, with D possibly being TRBD2 (6 bases). Germline V gives CDR1 SGHRS, CDR2 YFSETQ. The CDR3 loop spans 14 amino acids. The V end was cut by 0 bases, the J end by 0 bases, with 7 bases between. The CDR3 reads CASSLVSGSYEQYF. DNA of the CDR3: TGCGCCAGCAGCTTGGTTAGCGGCTCCTACGAGCAGTACTTC.

In this sample, this clonotype turned up many times. The chain employs TRBV20-1 and TRBJ2-3, with TRBD2 matching 7 bases. The CDR3 spans 13 residues. Germline V gene lookup returns CDR1 DFQATT and CDR2 SNEGSKA (reference sequence). The V gene end was trimmed by 6 bases and the J gene end by 2 bases; junction bases not matched to a gene: 5. CDR3 DNA: TGCAGTGCCTGGGACTATTTCACAGATACGCAGTATTTT. Its protein product is CSAWDYFTDTQYF.

This clonotype was seen repeatedly, ten times or more. V is TRBV4-3 and J is TRBJ1-5; D possibly corresponds to TRBD1 (6 bases). This CDR3 is built from 16 residues. The V and J ends lost 4 bases and 1 base respectively, with 14 bases between them. CDR1 is LGHNA and CDR2 is YSLEER in the germline V gene. The CDR3 DNA reads TGCGCCAGCAGCCTCCTAAAAGGGGGGAGCAATCAGCCCCAGCATTTT. Translated, it gives CASSLLKGGSNQPQHF.

This clonotype was counted at least ten times. The CDR3 sequence is CASSASRELFF. The DNA of the CDR3 is TGTGCCAGCAGTGCTAGCAGGGAGCTGTTTTTT. The chain couples TRBV12-3 or TRBV12-4 to TRBJ2-2; D might be TRBD2 (5 bases). Trimming removed 5 bases at V and 9 bases at J, with 7 bases between. The CDR3 sequence is 11 residues long.

This clonotype was picked up many times. The rearrangement uses TRBV5-1 and TRBJ2-3; no clear D. The CDR3 is made up of 15 amino acids. V lost 2 bases to trimming and J lost 0 bases, with 10 bases between them. CDR1 and CDR2 from the germline V gene are SGHRS and YFSETQ. CDR3 residues: CASSFGSGSTDTQYF. The DNA for the CDR3 is TGCGCCAGCAGCTTCGGTTCAGGAAGCACAGATACGCAGTATTTT.

At least ten counts were recorded for this clonotype. The chain couples TRBV20-1 to TRBJ1-1; 9 nucleotides agree with TRBD1. V lost 6 bases and J lost 4; bases outside the gene matches: 15. The length of the CDR3 is 16 residues. Germline CDR1 and CDR2: DFQATT and SNEGSKA (reference sequence). The CDR3 nucleotides are TGCAGTGCAGGGGGATTTGGACAGGGGTCCAGCACTGAAGCTTTCTTT. This translates into CSAGGFGQGSSTEAFF.

This clonotype has at least ten counts. The rearrangement joins TRBV7-2 to TRBJ2-3; maybe TRBD2 (6 bases). Per the germline V gene, CDR1 is SGHTA and CDR2 is FQGNSA. The CDR3 runs to 15 residues. The germline V and J ends were trimmed by 1 base and 6 bases, with 14 bases remaining between them. The CDR3: CASSLGLIGGDTQYF. The CDR3 coding sequence is TGTGCCAGCAGCTTAGGACTCATTGGGGGGGATACGCAGTATTTT.

This clonotype was counted many times. J is TRBJ2-3 and V is TRBV4-1; the match to TRBD2 covers 7 bases. This CDR3 has 15 residues. J was trimmed by 2 bases and V by 1 base; bases with no gene match: 3. CDR1 is MGHRA, CDR2 YSYEKL, per germline. The CDR3 protein is CASSQAGGTTDTQYF. CDR3 in DNA: TGCGCCAGCAGCCAAGCGGGGGGAACCACAGATACGCAGTATTTT.

V usage is TRBV11-2 and J usage is TRBJ2-7; the D is unclear. V was clipped by 4 bases and J by 7 bases, with 14 bases between them. The CDR3 length is 13 residues. Germline V gives CDR1 SGHAT, CDR2 FQNNGV. The CDR3 here is CASSSESITEQYF. The CDR3 nucleotides read TGTGCCAGCAGCTCGGAAAGCATTACTGAGCAGTACTTC. Full variable domain (outside the CDR3, taken from reference TRBV11-2 and TRBJ2-7): EAGVAQSPRYKIIEKRQSVAFWCNPISGHATLYWYQQILGQGPKLLIQFQNNGVVDDSQLPKDRFSAERLKGVDSTLKIQPAKLEDSAVYLCASSSESITEQYFGPGTRLTVT.